Below, 20 T cell receptor beta chains from the same sample are listed, as sequenced in a study of blood T cell repertoires in COVID-19. The protocol was immunoSEQ multiplex PCR, while the TCRdb copy is restricted to in-frame clones and leaves out a portion. The profile shows about 62,000 clones, around 91% of them singletons. Input material: peripheral blood. These receptors were taken from an older woman with COVID-19, enrolled during active disease.

This clone is a singleton in its sample. The V call is TRBV5-1, the J call TRBJ2-1, with D unclear. Deletions cut 5 bases from V and 1 base from J, with 16 bases between. CDR1 is SGHRS, CDR2 YFSETQ, per germline. The CDR3 has 16 residues. CDR3 nucleotide sequence: TGCGCCAGCAGGGTCACTGCGGCCTCATCCTACAATGAGCAGTTCTTC. Residues: CASRVTAASSYNEQFF. Based on the CDR3 plus reference TRBV5-1 and TRBJ2-1, the full variable domain is KAGVTQTPRYLIKTRGQQVTLSCSPISGHRSVSWYQQTPGQGLQFLFEYFSETQRNKGNFPGRFSGRQFSNSRSEMNVSTLELGDSALYLCASRVTAASSYNEQFFGPGTRLTVL.

V gene TRBV11-3 combines with J gene TRBJ1-1; a weak D match, TRBD1 (5 bases). Germline V CDR1 and CDR2: SGHNT, YENEEA. The CDR3 runs 13 residues. V lost 5 bases and J lost 9, with 16 bases in between. For the CDR3, the DNA is TGTGCCAGCAGCCAAAAAAACGGGGGACAAGCTTTCTTT. The encoded protein is CASSQKNGGQAFF.

The J gene is TRBJ1-2, the V gene TRBV7-2, with 11 bases identical to TRBD1. V was clipped by 2 bases and J by 8 bases; unmatched bases: 7. Germline CDR1 and CDR2: SGHTA and FQGNSA. CDR3 length equals 15 residues. Here the CDR3 DNA reads TGTGCCAGCAGCTTAACTGGACAGGGGGCGAAAGGCTACACCTTC. It yields the protein CASSLTGQGAKGYTF.

This chain uses TRBV29-1 with TRBJ2-3; D is uncertain. The V gene lost 4 bases and the J gene lost 0 bases, with 8 bases spanning the gap. CDR1 is SQVTM and CDR2 is ANQGSEA in the germline V gene. The CDR3 runs to 13 residues. As DNA, the CDR3 is TGCAGCGTTGTCAGTGCTAGCACAGATACGCAGTATTTT. The encoded protein is CSVVSASTDTQYF.

The CDR3 coding sequence is TGTGCCAGCAGTTCTCTAACCGGGACAGGGTTTACTCAGCCCCAGCATTTT. Protein sequence: CASSSLTGTGFTQPQHF. The V gene is TRBV5-6, the J gene TRBJ1-5; 9 positions match TRBD1. This CDR3 is 17 amino acids long. Losses at the gene ends were 5 bases for V and 6 bases for J; bases not matched to a gene: 15. Germline-derived CDR1 and CDR2 are SGHDT and YYEEEE.

This chain connects TRBV5-1 to TRBJ2-2, with TRBD2 matching over 7 bases. V shed 2 bases and J 5 bases; nucleotides not matched to a gene: 9. Germline CDR1 reads SGHRS; CDR2 reads YFSETQ. The CDR3 is 16 amino acids. CDR3 sequence (DNA): TGCGCCAGCAGCTTACAGCGGGACGGGGGGACCGGGGAGCTGTTTTTT. Its protein product is CASSLQRDGGTGELFF.

This chain links TRBV28 with TRBJ1-5; 9 nucleotides agree with TRBD1. J lost 7 bases, V lost 3 bases, and 10 bases had no gene match. The germline V gene has CDR1 MDHEN and CDR2 SYDVKM. This CDR3 region has 16 residues. The CDR3 region has the DNA TGTGCCAGCAGTTTGCGGACAGGGGCGTTAGGGCAGCCCCAGCATTTT. Translating gives CASSLRTGALGQPQHF.

This chain uses TRBV4-1 with TRBJ1-1; 8 bases fit TRBD1. J was trimmed by 1 base and V by 4 bases; bases with no gene match: 8. CDR1 is MGHRA, CDR2 YSYEKL, per germline. The CDR3 is 16 amino acids. CDR3 amino acids: CASSPFRTGPNTEAFF. The CDR3 nucleotides are TGCGCCAGCAGCCCCTTCAGGACAGGGCCGAACACTGAAGCTTTCTTT.

Written as DNA, the CDR3 is TGTGCCAGCAGTTGGAGGACTAGCGGGATCCCCACAGATACGCAGTATTTT. This codes for CASSWRTSGIPTDTQYF. V usage is TRBV7-2 and J usage is TRBJ2-3, with TRBD2 matching over 12 bases. V was clipped by 6 bases and J by 2 bases; unmatched bases: 9. Germline V gene lookup returns CDR1 SGHTA and CDR2 FQGNSA. This CDR3 has 17 amino acids. The full variable domain, completed using reference TRBV7-2 and TRBJ2-3, is GAGVSQSPSNKVTEKGKDVELRCDPISGHTALYWYRQSLGQGLEFLIYFQGNSAPDKSGLPSDRFSAERTGGSVSTLTIQRTQQEDSAVYLCASSWRTSGIPTDTQYFGPGTRLTVL.

This chain joins TRBV6-2 or TRBV6-3 and TRBJ2-2, with D maybe TRBD2 (6 bases). The CDR3 runs 18 residues. With 2 bases removed from V and 1 base from J, the gap between germline ends came to 17 bases. Per the germline V gene, CDR1 is MNHEY and CDR2 is SVGEGT. In DNA, the CDR3 is TGTGCCAGCAGTTACCCTCCGGGGGTAGCGAGGAACACCGGGGAGCTGTTTTTT. This codes for CASSYPPGVARNTGELFF.

The V call is TRBV24-1, the J call TRBJ2-1; a possible D gene is TRBD1 (6 bases). Trimming shortened V by 4 bases and J by 2 bases, and 14 bases separated the two germline ends. CDR1 is KGHDR and CDR2 is SFDVKD in the germline V gene. The CDR3 runs 16 residues. The CDR3: CATSDPEGDAYNEQFF. The CDR3, as DNA: TGTGCCACCAGTGACCCCGAGGGGGATGCCTACAATGAGCAGTTCTTC.

The chain couples TRBV6-2 or TRBV6-3 to TRBJ1-2, with a weak D call TRBD1 (6 bases). Germline V gives CDR1 MNHEY, CDR2 SVGEGT. The CDR3 contains 13 residues. V was shortened by 7 bases and J by 9 bases, with 18 bases between the two germline ends. CDR3 protein: CASNPGTHTSYTF. CDR3 sequence (DNA): TGTGCCAGCAACCCCGGGACACACACTAGCTACACCTTC.

This clone was detected once. The rearrangement links TRBV19 to TRBJ2-3; D uncertain. Germline V CDR1 and CDR2: LNHDA, SQIVND (reference sequence). CDR3 size: 12 residues. Trimming stripped 4 bases from V and 14 bases from J, with 16 bases between. The CDR3 loop is CASSTTAFSMYF. CDR3 in DNA: TGTGCCAGTAGTACTACAGCCTTCAGCATGTATTTT. Looking up the rest from reference TRBV19 and TRBJ2-3 gives the full variable domain: DGGITQSPKYLFRKEGQNVTLSCEQNLNHDAMYWYRQDPGQGLRLIYYSQIVNDFQKGDIAEGYSVSREKKESFPLTVTSAQKNPTAFYLCASSTTAFSMYFGPGTRLTVL.

The chain is built from TRBV7-3 and TRBJ1-1; maybe TRBD1 (5 bases). Trimming stripped 4 bases from V and 0 bases from J, with 6 bases between. The germline V gene encodes CDR1 SGHTA and CDR2 FQGTGA. The CDR3 totals 13 residues. In DNA, the CDR3 is TGTGCCAGCAGCTCGACAGTGAACACTGAAGCTTTCTTT. Its protein is CASSSTVNTEAFF.

The V and J genes are TRBV6-2 or TRBV6-3 and TRBJ2-7; unclear D gene. From germline, CDR1 is MNHEY and CDR2 SVGEGT. Trimming removed 1 base at V and 0 bases at J, with 4 bases between. The CDR3 has 13 residues. In DNA, the CDR3 is TGTGCCAGCAGTTACTTCAGCTCCTACGAGCAGTACTTC. The encoded protein is CASSYFSSYEQYF.

This chain uses TRBV4-2 with TRBJ2-7, with 10 bases fitting TRBD1. Per germline, CDR1 LGHNA and CDR2 YNFKEQ. With 0 bases clipped from V and 6 bases from J, the junction kept 2 bases outside the gene matches. The length of the CDR3 is 14 residues. The CDR3 bases are TGTGCCAGCAGCCAAGAGACAGGGGGCGGCGAGCAGTACTTC. Translated, it gives CASSQETGGGEQYF.

In nucleotides, the CDR3 is TGTGCCAGCAGCTTGGGGGCCCACACAGGGGTGAGCAATCAGCCCCAGCATTTT. Translating it yields CASSLGAHTGVSNQPQHF. The chain links TRBV7-9 to TRBJ1-5, with 7 bases lining up with TRBD1. Germline values: CDR1 SEHNR, CDR2 FQNEAQ (reference sequence). The CDR3 is made up of 18 amino acids. J lost 1 base, V lost 3 bases, and 12 bases had no gene match.

The CDR3 sequence: CASSLAVGLPTSEQFF. Here the CDR3 DNA reads TGCGCCAGCAGCTTGGCCGTAGGACTACCTACTTCTGAGCAGTTCTTC. V and J are TRBV5-1 and TRBJ2-1, with D possibly being TRBD2 (6 bases). Germline values: CDR1 SGHRS, CDR2 YFSETQ. Trimming left V 0 bases short and J 9 bases short, with 19 bases between. The CDR3 covers 16 residues.

The V and J genes are TRBV13 and TRBJ1-5; a possible D gene is TRBD1 (6 bases). Germline CDR1 reads PRHDT; CDR2 reads FYEKMQ (reference sequence). Between the trimmed V and J ends, which lost 2 bases and 2 bases, there was a span of 10 bases. The CDR3 consists of 15 residues. CDR3 DNA: TGTGCCAGCAGCTTAACAGGGAAGGGCAATCAGCCCCAGCATTTT. Its translation is CASSLTGKGNQPQHF.

This rearrangement joins TRBV7-6 to TRBJ1-6; TRBD1 matches 8 bases. V was clipped by 3 bases and J by 7 bases; unmatched bases: 5. This CDR3 contains 15 residues. Per the germline V gene, CDR1 is SGHVS and CDR2 is FNYEAQ. CDR3 sequence: CASSFRQGRNSPLHF. The CDR3 region has the DNA TGTGCCAGCAGCTTCCGACAGGGGAGGAATTCACCCCTCCACTTT.